This T cell receptor (beta chain) was sequenced during a study of shared clonotypes between healthy human individuals. The assay was immunoSEQ multiplex PCR, and TCRdb's table has in-frame clones only and misses some. The sample lists roughly 2.2 million clones; 85% to 95% were seen once. This CDR3 contains 14 residues. CDR1 and CDR2 (germline): SGHNT, YYREEE (reference sequence). J lost 7 bases, V lost 7 bases, and 11 bases had no gene match. The sequence was collected from a young man in good health. Some clones in this sample may be carry-over from other donors' samples. This chain connects TRBV5-4 to TRBJ2-7; the match to TRBD1 covers 10 bases. The sequencing sample was made of naive CD4+ T cells from PBMCs. The sample's subset: CD45RA+ positively selected. Here the CDR3 reads CASRTGGDSGEQYF. The CDR3 DNA sequence: TGTGCCAGCCGGACAGGGGGAGATTCAGGGGAGCAGTACTTC.